This TCR beta chain comes out of a study of cytomegalovirus exposure and HLA in healthy donors. PCR was performed using 60 Vbeta and 13 Jbeta primers. Only in-frame clones appear in the TCRdb table, and some are missing; sequencing was by immunoSEQ multiplex PCR. The table includes fewer than 200,000 clones, nearly 80% detected once. CDR1 is LGHNA, CDR2 YNFKEQ, per germline. CDR3 length equals 18 residues. V lost 3 bases to trimming and J lost 1 base; unmatched junction nucleotides: 7. This sequence was found in a woman aged 45-59 years in good health and CMV-seropositive. Sequencing used PBMCs. The V call is TRBV4-2, the J call TRBJ2-5; 14 bases are shared with TRBD2. CDR3 protein: CASSQGLAGVGIQETQYF. The CDR3 nucleotides are TGTGCCAGCAGCCAGGGACTAGCGGGAGTGGGAATCCAAGAGACCCAGTACTTC.